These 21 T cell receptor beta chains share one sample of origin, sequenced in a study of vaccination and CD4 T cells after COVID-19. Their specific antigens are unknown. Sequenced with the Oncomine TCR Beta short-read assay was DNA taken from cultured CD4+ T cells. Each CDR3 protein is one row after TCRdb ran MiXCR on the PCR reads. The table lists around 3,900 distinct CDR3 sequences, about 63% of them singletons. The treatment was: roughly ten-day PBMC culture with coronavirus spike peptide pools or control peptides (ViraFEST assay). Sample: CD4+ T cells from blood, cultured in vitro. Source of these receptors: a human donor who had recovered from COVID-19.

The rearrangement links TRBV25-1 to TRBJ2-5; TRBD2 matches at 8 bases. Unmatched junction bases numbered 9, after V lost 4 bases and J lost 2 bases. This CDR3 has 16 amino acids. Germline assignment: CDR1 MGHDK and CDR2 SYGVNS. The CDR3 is CASSGVGGGIQETQYF. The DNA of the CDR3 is TGTGCCAGCAGTGGGGTGGGCGGGGGGATACAAGAGACCCAGTACTTC.

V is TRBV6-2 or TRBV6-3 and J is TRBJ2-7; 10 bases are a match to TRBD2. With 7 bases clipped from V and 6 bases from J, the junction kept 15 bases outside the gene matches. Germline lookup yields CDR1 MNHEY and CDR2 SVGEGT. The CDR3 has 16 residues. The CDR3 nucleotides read TGTGCCAGCAAGTACAGGGCTAGCGGGGGTAGAGCCGAGCAGTACTTC. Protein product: CASKYRASGGRAEQYF.

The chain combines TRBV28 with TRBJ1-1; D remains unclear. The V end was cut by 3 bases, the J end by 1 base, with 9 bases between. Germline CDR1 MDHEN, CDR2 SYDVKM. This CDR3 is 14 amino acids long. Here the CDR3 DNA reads TGTGCCAGCAGTTTGGTGTCTCGGAACACTGAAGCTTTCTTT. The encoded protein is CASSLVSRNTEAFF.

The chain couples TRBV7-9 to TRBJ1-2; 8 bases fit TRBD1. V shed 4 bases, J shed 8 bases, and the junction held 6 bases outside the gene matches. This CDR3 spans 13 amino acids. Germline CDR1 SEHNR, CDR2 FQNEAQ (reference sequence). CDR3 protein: CASSWTGSMGYTF. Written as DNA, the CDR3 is TGTGCCAGCAGCTGGACAGGGTCTATGGGCTACACCTTC.

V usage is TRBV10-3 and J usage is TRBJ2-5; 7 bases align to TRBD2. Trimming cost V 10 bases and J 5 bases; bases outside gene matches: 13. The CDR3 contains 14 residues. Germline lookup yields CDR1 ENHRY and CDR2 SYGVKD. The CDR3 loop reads CATLPSDGGETQYF. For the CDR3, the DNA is TGTGCCACCTTACCCTCGGACGGGGGGGAGACCCAGTACTTC.

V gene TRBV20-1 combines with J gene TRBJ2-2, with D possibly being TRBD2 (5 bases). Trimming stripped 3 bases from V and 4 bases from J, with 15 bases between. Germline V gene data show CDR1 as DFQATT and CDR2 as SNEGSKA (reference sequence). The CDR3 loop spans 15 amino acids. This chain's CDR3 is CSARAPSSLTGELFF. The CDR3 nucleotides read TGCAGTGCTAGGGCTCCTAGCAGCCTCACCGGGGAGCTGTTTTTT.

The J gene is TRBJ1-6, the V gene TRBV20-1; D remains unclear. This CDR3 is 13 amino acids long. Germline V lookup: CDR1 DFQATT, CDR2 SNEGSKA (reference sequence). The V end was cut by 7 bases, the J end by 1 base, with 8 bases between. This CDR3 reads CSVPRSYNSPLHF. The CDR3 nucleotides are TGCAGTGTACCCCGATCCTATAATTCACCCCTCCACTTT.

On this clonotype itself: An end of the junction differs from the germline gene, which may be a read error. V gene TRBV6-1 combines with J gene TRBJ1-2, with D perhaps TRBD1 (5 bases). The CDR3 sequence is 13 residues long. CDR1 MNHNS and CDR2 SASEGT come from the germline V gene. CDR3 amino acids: CASSESDSFGYTF. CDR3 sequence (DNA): TGCGCCAGCAGTGAGTCAGACAGTTTCGGCTACACCTTC.

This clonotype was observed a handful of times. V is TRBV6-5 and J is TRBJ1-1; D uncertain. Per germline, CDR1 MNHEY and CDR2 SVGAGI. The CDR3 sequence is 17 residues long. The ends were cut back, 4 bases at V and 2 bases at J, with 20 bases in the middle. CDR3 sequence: CASSSSSRRQVNTEAFF. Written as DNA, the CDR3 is TGTGCCAGCAGTTCATCCTCTAGACGTCAAGTTAACACTGAAGCTTTCTTT.

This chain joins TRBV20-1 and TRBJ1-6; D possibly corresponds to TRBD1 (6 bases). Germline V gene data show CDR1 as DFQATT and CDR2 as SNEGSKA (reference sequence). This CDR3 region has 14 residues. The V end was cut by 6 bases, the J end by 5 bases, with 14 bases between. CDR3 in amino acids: CSATTGNHNSPLHF. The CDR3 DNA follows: TGCAGTGCAACTACAGGGAACCATAATTCACCCCTCCACTTT.

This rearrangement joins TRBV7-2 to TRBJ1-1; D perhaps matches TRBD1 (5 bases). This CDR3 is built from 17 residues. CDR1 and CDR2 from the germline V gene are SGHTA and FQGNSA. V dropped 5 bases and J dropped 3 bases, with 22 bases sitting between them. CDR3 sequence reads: CASSPEFWGREDTEAFF. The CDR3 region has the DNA TGTGCCAGCAGCCCCGAGTTTTGGGGACGAGAGGACACTGAAGCTTTCTTT. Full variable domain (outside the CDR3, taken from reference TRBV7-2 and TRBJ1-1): GAGVSQSPSNKVTEKGKDVELRCDPISGHTALYWYRQSLGQGLEFLIYFQGNSAPDKSGLPSDRFSAERTGGSVSTLTIQRTQQEDSAVYLCASSPEFWGREDTEAFFGQGTRLTVV.

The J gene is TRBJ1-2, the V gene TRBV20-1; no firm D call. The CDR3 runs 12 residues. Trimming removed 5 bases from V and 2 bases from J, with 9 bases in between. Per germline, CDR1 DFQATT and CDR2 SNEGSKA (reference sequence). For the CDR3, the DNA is TGCAGTGCTTCACCCCTGAACTATGGCTACACCTTC. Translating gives CSASPLNYGYTF.

This CDR3 reads CASSSWGRGTEAFF. CDR3 DNA: TGTGCCAGCAGTTCATGGGGGCGGGGGACTGAAGCTTTCTTT. The rearrangement links TRBV6-2 or TRBV6-3 to TRBJ1-1, with D possibly matching TRBD1 (6 bases). Trimming cost V 4 bases and J 5 bases, with 14 bases left between them. CDR3 length: 14 amino acids. CDR1 and CDR2 (germline): MNHEY, SVGEGT.

CDR3 region: CASSPSGVDWNEQYF. The DNA for the CDR3 is TGTGCCAGCAGCCCGAGCGGGGTAGACTGGAACGAGCAGTACTTC. The chain is built from TRBV6-2 or TRBV6-3 and TRBJ2-7; the match to TRBD2 covers 7 bases. The CDR3 runs 15 residues. Germline-derived CDR1 and CDR2 are MNHEY and SVGEGT. V gave up 6 bases and J gave up 5 bases; unmatched junction bases: 13.

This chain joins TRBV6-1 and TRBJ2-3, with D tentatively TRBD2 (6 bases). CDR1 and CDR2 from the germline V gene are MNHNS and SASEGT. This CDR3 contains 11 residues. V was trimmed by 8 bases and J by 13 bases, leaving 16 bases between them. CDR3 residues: CASRWEASEYF. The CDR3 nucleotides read TGTGCCAGCCGATGGGAGGCGAGCGAGTATTTT.

The CDR3 region is CASSPGGTRRNQPQHF. The CDR3 coding sequence is TGTGCCAGCAGCCCCGGGGGGACCAGGCGCAATCAGCCCCAGCATTTT. The chain uses TRBV6-1 and TRBJ1-5; possible D gene TRBD1, 5 bases. The CDR3 is made up of 16 amino acids. Deletions cut 6 bases from V and 2 bases from J, with 17 bases between. Germline V lookup: CDR1 MNHNS, CDR2 SASEGT.

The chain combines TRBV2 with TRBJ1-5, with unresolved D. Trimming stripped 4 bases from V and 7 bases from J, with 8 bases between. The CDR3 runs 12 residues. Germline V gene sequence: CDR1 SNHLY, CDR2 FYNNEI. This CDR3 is CASSGELQPQHF. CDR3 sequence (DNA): TGTGCCAGCAGTGGAGAACTCCAGCCCCAGCATTTT.

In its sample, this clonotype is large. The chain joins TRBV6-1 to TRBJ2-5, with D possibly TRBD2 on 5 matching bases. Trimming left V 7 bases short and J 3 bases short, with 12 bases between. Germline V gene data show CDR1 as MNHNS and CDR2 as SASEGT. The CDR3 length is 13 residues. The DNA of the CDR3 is TGTGCCAGCACCTCGTCGGGGAAAGAGACCCAGTACTTC. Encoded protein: CASTSSGKETQYF.

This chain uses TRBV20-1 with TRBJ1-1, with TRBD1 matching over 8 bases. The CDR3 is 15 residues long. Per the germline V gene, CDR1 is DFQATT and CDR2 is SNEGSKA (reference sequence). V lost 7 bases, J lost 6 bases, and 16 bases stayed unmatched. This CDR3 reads CSVKLPGTGGAEAFF. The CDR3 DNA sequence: TGCAGTGTCAAATTACCCGGGACAGGTGGGGCTGAAGCTTTCTTT.

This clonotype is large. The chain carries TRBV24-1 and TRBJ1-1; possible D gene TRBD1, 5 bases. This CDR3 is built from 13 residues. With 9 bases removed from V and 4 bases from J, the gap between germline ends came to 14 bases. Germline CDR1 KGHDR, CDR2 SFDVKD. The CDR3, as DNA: TGTGCCACCCGGGTGGGGACGGGCACTGAAGCTTTCTTT. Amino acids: CATRVGTGTEAFF.

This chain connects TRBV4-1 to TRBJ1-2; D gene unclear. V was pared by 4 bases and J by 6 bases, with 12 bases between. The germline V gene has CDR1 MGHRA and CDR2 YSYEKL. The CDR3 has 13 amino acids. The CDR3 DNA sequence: TGCGCCAGCAGCCGGGGATGGACGGATGGCTACACCTTC. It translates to CASSRGWTDGYTF.